This T cell receptor (beta chain) was profiled in a study of multiple sclerosis patients with progressive multifocal leukoencephalopathy. The V gene end was trimmed by 5 bases and the J gene end by 8 bases; junction bases not matched to a gene: 9. Germline V gene lookup returns CDR1 SGHTA and CDR2 FQGNSA. This CDR3 has 15 amino acids. Generated by immunoSEQ multiplex PCR, the TCRdb table keeps only in-frame clones and is missing some. The sample lists about 33,000 clones, less than 90% occurring once. Indicated time point: time of PML onset. The V and J genes are TRBV7-2 and TRBJ1-2; 12 nucleotides line up with TRBD1. This material consisted of PBMCs, taken from a patient treated with natalizumab. The sequence came from a human donor with progressive multifocal leukoencephalopathy. The CDR3 protein is CASSPSGQGAKGYTF. DNA for the CDR3: TGTGCCAGCAGCCCATCGGGACAGGGGGCGAAAGGCTACACCTTC.